Listed here are 13 T cell receptor beta chains from one sample, sequenced in a study of T-cell memory formation after mild COVID-19. MiXCR, run by TCRdb on the 5' RACE reads, gives a single entry per CDR3 protein. The data contain about 310,000 distinct CDR3 sequences, 15% of them singletons. The sample comprised PBMCs or a T cell subset sorted from them (not recorded which). These receptors were obtained from a man between 18 and 29 years old who had mild COVID-19 (a few samples of this study predate the infection). Cell type and time point are not known.

This chain connects TRBV7-2 to TRBJ1-5; 7 bases are a match to TRBD1. V dropped 5 bases and J dropped 7; count of bases not matched to a gene: 8. Germline V gene data show CDR1 as SGHTA and CDR2 as FQGNSA. The CDR3 has 14 amino acids. The CDR3 spells CASSPHRGYQPQHF. CDR3 sequence (DNA): TGTGCCAGCAGCCCACACAGGGGATACCAGCCCCAGCATTTT.

This clonotype was recorded a few times. The chain recombines TRBV2 with TRBJ2-6; D uncertain. This CDR3 is built from 18 residues. Trimming pared 6 bases from V and 0 bases from J, leaving 18 bases between. Germline V gives CDR1 SNHLY, CDR2 FYNNEI. CDR3 in DNA: TGTGCCAGCAGCCCCGGGCCACCAAGGGCCTCTGGGGCCAACGTCCTGACTTTC. Protein sequence: CASSPGPPRASGANVLTF. Complete variable domain (other parts from reference TRBV2 and TRBJ2-6): EPEVTQTPSHQVTQMGQEVILRCVPISNHLYFYWYRQILGQKVEFLVSFYNNEISEKSEIFDDQFSVERPDGSNFTLKIRSTKLEDSAMYFCASSPGPPRASGANVLTFGAGSRLTVL.

This clonotype was recorded at least ten times. V usage is TRBV7-2 and J usage is TRBJ2-5; 11 bases are a match to TRBD2. The junction had 6 bases not matched to a gene; V was cut back by 5 bases and J by 4 bases. This CDR3 comprises 15 residues. Germline CDR1 is SGHTA and CDR2 is FQGNSA. The CDR3 DNA sequence: TGTGCCAGCAGCCAGACTAGCGGGGCAGGAGAGACCCAGTACTTC. As protein: CASSQTSGAGETQYF.

The CDR3 loop reads CASSLAATQVEAQYV. CDR3 coding DNA: TGTGCCAGCAGCTTAGCGGCCACCCAGGTCGAGGCGCAGTACGTC. The J gene is TRBJ2-7, the V gene TRBV7-2; D gene ambiguous. CDR3 length: 15 residues. With 0 bases removed from V and 9 bases from J, the gap between germline ends came to 18 bases. From germline, CDR1 is SGHTA and CDR2 FQGNSA.

This clonotype was detected ten times or more. The chain recombines TRBV5-1 with TRBJ2-5, with 11 bases that match TRBD2. The CDR3 spans 14 residues. Germline assignment: CDR1 SGHRS and CDR2 YFSETQ. Losses at the gene ends were 4 bases for V and 3 bases for J; bases not matched to a gene: 2. The CDR3 here is CASSQTSGEETQYF. As DNA, the CDR3 is TGCGCCAGCAGCCAGACTAGCGGGGAAGAGACCCAGTACTTC.

The gene calls are TRBV11-2 and TRBJ1-5; 8 bases agree with TRBD1. Germline CDR1 is SGHAT and CDR2 is FQNNGV. With V trimmed by 6 bases and J by 2 bases, 15 bases remained unmatched. The CDR3 totals 18 residues. CDR3 DNA: TGTGCCAGCAGGCCTGACAGGGGTGAGATGTTAGGCAATCAGCCCCAGCATTTT. It codes for CASRPDRGEMLGNQPQHF.

In its sample, this clonotype was seen a few times. V is TRBV5-1 and J is TRBJ1-5; 7 bases agree with TRBD1. The ends lost 7 bases at V and 7 bases at J; junction bases unmatched: 11. Looked up from germline, CDR1 is SGHRS and CDR2 is YFSETQ. CDR3 size: 14 residues. CDR3 in amino acids: CASGPLPGQQPQHF. Here the CDR3 DNA reads TGCGCCAGCGGACCCCTTCCGGGACAGCAGCCCCAGCATTTT. The variable domain in full, with the rest retrieved from reference TRBV5-1 and TRBJ1-5, is KAGVTQTPRYLIKTRGQQVTLSCSPISGHRSVSWYQQTPGQGLQFLFEYFSETQRNKGNFPGRFSGRQFSNSRSEMNVSTLELGDSALYLCASGPLPGQQPQHFGDGTRLSIL.

This clonotype appeared a few times. The J gene is TRBJ2-2, the V gene TRBV24-1; D might be TRBD2 (6 bases). This CDR3 region has 16 residues. Germline V gene data show CDR1 as KGHDR and CDR2 as SFDVKD. The V end lost 0 bases, the J end lost 1 base, and 8 bases lay between the germline ends. CDR3 region: CATSDLSRGNTGELFF. CDR3 bases: TGTGCCACCAGTGATTTGTCGCGGGGGAACACCGGGGAGCTGTTTTTT.

This clonotype was recorded at least ten times. The V gene is TRBV18, the J gene TRBJ2-5; D not certain. From germline, CDR1 is KGHSH and CDR2 LQKENI. Trimming removed 6 bases at V and 0 bases at J, with 11 bases between. The CDR3 has 14 residues. CDR3 nucleotide sequence: TGTGCCAGCTCGTCGTACGGTCACCAAGAGACCCAGTACTTC. This translates into CASSSYGHQETQYF.

This clonotype was counted between two and nine times. The chain links TRBV28 to TRBJ2-5, with D unclear. The V end was cut by 6 bases, the J end by 1 base, with 9 bases between. The CDR3 sequence is 13 residues long. Looked up from germline, CDR1 is MDHEN and CDR2 is SYDVKM. CDR3 amino acids: CASSSNAQETQYF. The CDR3 DNA follows: TGTGCCAGCAGCTCCAACGCCCAAGAGACCCAGTACTTC.

This clonotype was counted at least ten times. The genes are TRBV6-2 or TRBV6-3 and TRBJ2-7, with TRBD2 as a possible D gene (5 bases). CDR1 and CDR2 (germline): MNHEY, SVGEGT. Trimming left V 2 bases short and J 1 base short, with 9 bases between. The CDR3 runs to 14 residues. The CDR3, as DNA: TGTGCCAGCAGTTACAGCGGCGGATCCTACGAGCAGTACTTC. The encoded protein is CASSYSGGSYEQYF.

Only a few counts were recorded for this clonotype. The chain joins TRBV21-1 to TRBJ2-6. TRBV21-1 is a pseudogene. This CDR3 spans 13 amino acids. CDR3 sequence: CAMQDSGANVLTF. The CDR3 DNA sequence: TGTGCAATGCAGGACTCTGGGGCCAACGTCCTGACTTTC.

Within the sample, this clonotype is medium-sized. The V gene is TRBV12-3 or TRBV12-4, the J gene TRBJ2-1; D possibly matches TRBD1 or TRBD2 (5 bases each). Trimming took off 5 bases at V and 5 bases at J, with 19 bases between the two ends. This CDR3 has 16 amino acids. As DNA, the CDR3 is TGTGCCAGCAGTCCCCCCAGGGCTAGCCCTAACAATGAGCAGTTCTTC. Its protein is CASSPPRASPNNEQFF.